Following are 4 T cell receptor beta chains from one sample sequenced in a study of T cell responses to AZD1222 COVID-19 vaccine. Method: immunoSEQ multiplex PCR; TCRdb's copy keeps in-frame clones and lacks some. The table lists around 110,000 clones, about 91% of them singletons. Sequenced material: peripheral blood, taken 28 days after the second AZD1222 dose. The receptors shown here come from an adult who received the AZD1222 COVID-19 vaccine.

This chain joins TRBV7-6 and TRBJ2-7, with 10 bases lining up with TRBD2. The CDR3 has 15 amino acids. After removal of 5 bases from V and 0 bases from J, the junction contained 4 bases not matched to a gene. Germline-derived CDR1 and CDR2 are SGHVS and FNYEAQ. The CDR3 loop reads CASSNSGGSSYEQYF. The DNA of the CDR3 is TGTGCCAGCAGCAATAGCGGGGGGAGCTCCTACGAGCAGTACTTC.

This rearrangement joins TRBV29-1 to TRBJ2-1, with 13 bases matching TRBD2. V gave up 5 bases and J gave up 6 bases; unmatched junction bases: 4. The CDR3 spans 14 residues. Germline loops: CDR1 SQVTM, CDR2 ANQGSEA. The CDR3 spells CSVRTSGSGNEQFF. CDR3 nucleotide sequence: TGCAGCGTTAGGACTAGCGGGAGCGGCAATGAGCAGTTCTTC.

The CDR3: CAISDPGGGRRDTQYF. DNA for the CDR3: TGTGCCATCAGTGACCCTGGGGGAGGGAGAAGAGATACGCAGTATTTT. This rearrangement joins TRBV10-3 to TRBJ2-3; TRBD2 agrees at 7 bases. CDR3 length equals 16 residues. With V trimmed by 3 bases and J by 5 bases, 11 bases remained unmatched. Germline values: CDR1 ENHRY, CDR2 SYGVKD.

The rearrangement uses TRBV5-1 and TRBJ2-7; tentatively, D is TRBD2 (6 bases). The CDR3 runs 14 residues. The V gene's germline CDR1 is SGHRS and CDR2 YFSETQ. V lost 4 bases to trimming and J lost 5 bases, with 16 bases between them. Here the CDR3 reads CASSQGGPEDEQYF. CDR3 in DNA: TGCGCCAGCAGCCAGGGAGGTCCAGAAGACGAGCAGTACTTC.